The entry below gives a single T cell receptor beta chain sequence along with its context. This sample is part of a study of cytomegalovirus exposure and HLA in healthy donors. This CDR3 has 15 amino acids. Deletions cut 1 base from V and 2 bases from J, with 11 bases between. Germline V gene data show CDR1 as LGHNA and CDR2 as YSLEER. Vbeta (60) and Jbeta (13) primers were used in the PCR. The assay was immunoSEQ multiplex PCR, and TCRdb's table has in-frame clones only and misses some. The sample gives 100,000 to 150,000 clones, around 72% of which show up once; approximately 9.1% is in the top ten.

Sequenced sample: PBMCs. The chain links TRBV4-3 to TRBJ1-2, with D hard to call. The receptor was derived from a woman between 50 and 59 years old in good health and CMV-seropositive. The CDR3 reads CASSQVVDSNYGYTF. The CDR3, as DNA: TGCGCCAGCAGCCAAGTAGTAGATTCCAACTATGGCTACACCTTC.